This T cell receptor beta chain is drawn from a study of post-analysis software for immune sequencing data. Tagging with unique molecular identifiers was a feature of the TCR beta cDNA libraries. Some 500,000 cDNA molecules were recovered from an input of roughly 0.95 to 11 million T cells. TCRdb re-called the PCR reads through MiXCR, storing one row per CDR3 protein. The repertoire holds about 800,000 distinct CDR3 sequences, with roughly 27% as singletons. On this clonotype itself: Its antigen remains unidentified.

Overall study findings and caveats: Multiple sclerosis patients had significantly lower normalized Chao1 diversity than controls. Controls showed lower frequencies than patients for roughly five TRBV segments, and TRBV5-6, TRBV5-1 and TRBV20-1 were among these. Same-batch samples co-clustered strongly by F measure.

Germline V gene data show CDR1 as MNHEY and CDR2 as SVGEGT. Trimming removed 7 bases from V and 2 bases from J, with 9 bases in between. CDR3 size: 13 residues. This clonotype originated in a girl aged 10 to 17 with multiple sclerosis. The sample consisted of blood. The J gene is TRBJ1-5, the V gene TRBV6-2 or TRBV6-3, with D perhaps matching TRBD1 (6 bases). The CDR3 bases are TGTGCCAGCAACAGGGATGGCAATCAGCCCCAGCATTTT. Protein sequence: CASNRDGNQPQHF.